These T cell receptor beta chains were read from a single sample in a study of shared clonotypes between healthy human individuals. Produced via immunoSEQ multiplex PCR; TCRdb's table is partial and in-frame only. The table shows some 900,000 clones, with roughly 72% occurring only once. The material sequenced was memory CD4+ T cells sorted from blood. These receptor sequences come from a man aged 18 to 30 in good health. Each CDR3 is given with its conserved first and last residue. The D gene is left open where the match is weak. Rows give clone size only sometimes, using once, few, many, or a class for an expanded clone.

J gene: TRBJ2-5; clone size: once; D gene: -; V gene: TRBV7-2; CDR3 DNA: TGTGCCAGCAGCTCCCTCCAAGAGACCCAGTACTTC; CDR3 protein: CASSSLQETQYF
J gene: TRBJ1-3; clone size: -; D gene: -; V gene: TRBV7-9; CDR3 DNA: TGTGCCAGCAGCTCCGCCTCTGGAAACACCATATATTTT; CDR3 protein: CASSSASGNTIYF
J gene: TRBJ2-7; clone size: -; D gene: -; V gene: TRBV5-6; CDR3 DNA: TGTGCCAGCAGGTCCGGGCCAGAGAGCTCCTACGAGCAGTACTTC; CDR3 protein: CASRSGPESSYEQYF
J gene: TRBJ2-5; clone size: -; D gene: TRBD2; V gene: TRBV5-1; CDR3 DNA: TGCGCCAGCAGCTTGGGACTAGCGGGGGTTGAGACCCAGTACTTC; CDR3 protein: CASSLGLAGVETQYF
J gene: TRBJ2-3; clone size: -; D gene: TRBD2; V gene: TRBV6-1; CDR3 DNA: TGTGCCAGCAGTCCTAGCGGGGGAACAGATACGCAGTATTTT; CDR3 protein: CASSPSGGTDTQYF
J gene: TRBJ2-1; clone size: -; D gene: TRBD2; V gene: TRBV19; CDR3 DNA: TGTGCCAGTAGTATCCCCCCAGCGGGAGCCTATGAGCAGTTCTTC; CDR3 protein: CASSIPPAGAYEQFF
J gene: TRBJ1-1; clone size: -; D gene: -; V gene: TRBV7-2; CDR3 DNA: TGTGCCAGCAGCCCGCGAGGAACTGAAGCTTTCTTT; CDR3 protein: CASSPRGTEAFF
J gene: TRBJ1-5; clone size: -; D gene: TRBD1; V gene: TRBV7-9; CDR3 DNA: TGTGCCAGCAGCTTGACAGGGAATAATCAGCCCCAGCATTTT; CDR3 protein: CASSLTGNNQPQHF
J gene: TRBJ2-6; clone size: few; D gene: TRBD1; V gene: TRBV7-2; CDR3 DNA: TGTGCCAGCAGCTTAGAGTCAAGGACAGGGGTCTCTGGGGCCAACGTCCTGACTTTC; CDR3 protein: CASSLESRTGVSGANVLTF
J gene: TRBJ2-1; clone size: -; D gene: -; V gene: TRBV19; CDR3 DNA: TGTGCCAGTAGTCCCTCCATAGCAGTATATGAGCAGTTCTTC; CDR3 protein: CASSPSIAVYEQFF
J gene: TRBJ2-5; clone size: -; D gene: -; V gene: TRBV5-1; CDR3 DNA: TGCGCCAGCAGCTTGGGACAGCCAGAGACCCAGTACTTC; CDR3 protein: CASSLGQPETQYF
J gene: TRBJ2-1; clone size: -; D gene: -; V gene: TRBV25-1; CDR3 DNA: TGTGCCAGCAGTCCCCCCTTGGGCGGGAACGATGAGCAGTTCTTC; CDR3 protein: CASSPPLGGNDEQFF
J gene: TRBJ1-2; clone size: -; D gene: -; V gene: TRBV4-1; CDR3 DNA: TGCGCCAGCAGGATAGACAGGTCTTCCTATGGCTACACCTTC; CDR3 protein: CASRIDRSSYGYTF
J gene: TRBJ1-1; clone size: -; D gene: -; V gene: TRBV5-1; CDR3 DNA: TGCGCCAGCAGCAAGAACACTGAAGCTTTCTTT; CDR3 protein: CASSKNTEAFF
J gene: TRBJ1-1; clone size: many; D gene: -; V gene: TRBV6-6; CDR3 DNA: TGTGCCGGGAGAAACACTGAAGCTTTCTTT; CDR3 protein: CAGRNTEAFF
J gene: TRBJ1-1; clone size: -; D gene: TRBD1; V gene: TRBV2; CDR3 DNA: TGTGCCAGCAGTGGACAGGGTGGGAACACTGAAGCTTTCTTT; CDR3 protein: CASSGQGGNTEAFF
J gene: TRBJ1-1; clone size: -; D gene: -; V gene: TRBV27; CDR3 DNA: TGTGCCAGCAGTTTGGGTTACAGCGCCATGAACACTGAAGCTTTCTTT; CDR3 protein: CASSLGYSAMNTEAFF
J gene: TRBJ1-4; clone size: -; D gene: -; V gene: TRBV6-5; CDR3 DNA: TGTGCCAGCAGCCCTGGTGAAAAACTGTTTTTT; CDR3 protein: CASSPGEKLFF
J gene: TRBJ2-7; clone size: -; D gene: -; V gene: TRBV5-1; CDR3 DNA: TGCGCCAGCAGTTCGAGGGGTATTTTTTACGAGCAGTACTTC; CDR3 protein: CASSSRGIFYEQYF
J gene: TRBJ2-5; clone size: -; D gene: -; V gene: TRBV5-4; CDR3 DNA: TGTGCCAGCAGCCGGGACTGGAAAGAGACCCAGTACTTC; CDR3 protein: CASSRDWKETQYF
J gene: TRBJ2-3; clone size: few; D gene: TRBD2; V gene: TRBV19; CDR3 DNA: TGTGCCAGTCAGGTAGCGGGGAGGAAAACAGATACGCAGTATTTT; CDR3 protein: CASQVAGRKTDTQYF
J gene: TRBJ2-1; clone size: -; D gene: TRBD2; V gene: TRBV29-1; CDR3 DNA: TGCAGCGTTGCTAAGGCGGGAGGAGCATACAATGAGCAGTTCTTC; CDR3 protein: CSVAKAGGAYNEQFF
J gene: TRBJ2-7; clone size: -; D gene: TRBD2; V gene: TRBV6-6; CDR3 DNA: TGTGCCAGCAGTTACGGTGCGGGAGCAAACGAGCAGTACTTC; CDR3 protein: CASSYGAGANEQYF
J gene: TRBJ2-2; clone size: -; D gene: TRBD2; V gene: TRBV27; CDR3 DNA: TGTGCCAGCAGTTTACGGGTACTACTAGCGGGAGGGCCTGGCACCGGGGAGCTGTTTTTT; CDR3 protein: CASSLRVLLAGGPGTGELFF
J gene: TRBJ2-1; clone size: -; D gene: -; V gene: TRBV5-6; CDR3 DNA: TGTGCCAGCAGCTTGTTTTTCAATGAGCAGTTCTTC; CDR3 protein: CASSLFFNEQFF
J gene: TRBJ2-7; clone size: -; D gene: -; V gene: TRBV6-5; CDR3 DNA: TGTGCCAGCAGTCAGCAGGGGGGGACCTACGAGCAGTACTTC; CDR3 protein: CASSQQGGTYEQYF
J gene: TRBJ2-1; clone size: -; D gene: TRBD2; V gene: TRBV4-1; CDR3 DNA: TGCGCCAGCAGCCAAGATCGGAGCGGGAGCCCGGTTGAGCAGTTCTTC; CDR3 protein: CASSQDRSGSPVEQFF
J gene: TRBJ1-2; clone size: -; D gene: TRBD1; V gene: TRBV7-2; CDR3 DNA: TGTGCCAGCAGCCCGGGGGGACAGGGGAACTATGGCTACACCTTC; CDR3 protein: CASSPGGQGNYGYTF